Described below is a single T cell receptor beta chain sequence and its context. The CDR3 extends over 12 amino acids. Libraries were prepared by immunoSEQ multiplex PCR; TCRdb keeps only in-frame clonotypes and omits some of them. The data show over 65,000 clones, around four fifths seen once. The record originates from a study of PD-L1 blockade in urothelial cancer. The sequences come from PBMCs, collected around atezolizumab (anti-PD-L1) treatment. The chain joins TRBV21-1 to TRBJ1-1. TRBV21-1 is listed as a pseudogene. The TCR comes from a man between 65 and 85 years old with urothelial cancer. The CDR3 sequence is CASRTGNTEAFF. CDR3 nucleotide sequence: TGTGCCAGCAGGACGGGGAACACTGAAGCTTTCTTT.